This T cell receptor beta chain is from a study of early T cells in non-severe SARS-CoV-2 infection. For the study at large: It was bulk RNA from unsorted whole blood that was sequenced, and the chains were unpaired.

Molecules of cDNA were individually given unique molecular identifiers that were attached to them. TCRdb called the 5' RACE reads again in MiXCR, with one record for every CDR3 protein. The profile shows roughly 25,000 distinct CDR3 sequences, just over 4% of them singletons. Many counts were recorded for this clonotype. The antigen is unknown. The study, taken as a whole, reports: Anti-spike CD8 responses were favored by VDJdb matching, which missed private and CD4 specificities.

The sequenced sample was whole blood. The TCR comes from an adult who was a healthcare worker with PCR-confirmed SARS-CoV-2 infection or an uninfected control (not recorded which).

CDR3 in DNA: TGTGCCAGCAGCTCCGACGGGACTAGCGGTTACAATGAGCAGTTCTTC. Its translation: CASSSDGTSGYNEQFF. This chain joins TRBV7-9 and TRBJ2-1, with 11 bases identical to TRBD2. V was pared by 4 bases and J by 4 bases, with 6 bases of the junction left unmatched. Germline values: CDR1 SEHNR, CDR2 FQNEAQ (reference sequence). CDR3 length: 16 residues.